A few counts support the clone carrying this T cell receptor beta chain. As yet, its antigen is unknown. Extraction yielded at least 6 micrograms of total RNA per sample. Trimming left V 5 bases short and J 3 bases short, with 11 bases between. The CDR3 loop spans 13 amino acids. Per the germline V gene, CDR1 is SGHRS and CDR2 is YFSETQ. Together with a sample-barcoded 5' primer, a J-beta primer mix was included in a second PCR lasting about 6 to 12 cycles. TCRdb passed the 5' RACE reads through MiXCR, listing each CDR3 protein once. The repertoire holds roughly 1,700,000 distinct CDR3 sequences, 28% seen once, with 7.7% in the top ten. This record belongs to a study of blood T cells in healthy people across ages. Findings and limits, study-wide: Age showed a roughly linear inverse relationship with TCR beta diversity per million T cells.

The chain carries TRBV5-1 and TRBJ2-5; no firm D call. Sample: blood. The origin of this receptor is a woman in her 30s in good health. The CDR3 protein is CASSYRIKETQYF. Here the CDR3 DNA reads TGCGCCAGCAGTTACCGAATTAAAGAGACCCAGTACTTC.